This section outlines one T cell receptor (beta chain) sequence together with its context. The data were taken from a study of cytomegalovirus exposure and HLA in healthy donors. PCR used 60 Vbeta primers and 13 Jbeta primers. Method: immunoSEQ multiplex PCR; TCRdb's copy keeps in-frame clones and lacks some. This table has about 220,000 clones, under 80% appearing once. In germline, CDR1 is MNHEY, CDR2 SVGAGI. V gave up 8 bases and J gave up 4 bases; unmatched junction bases: 8. The length of the CDR3 is 14 residues. This chain joins TRBV6-5 and TRBJ1-1; TRBD1 matches 9 bases. This clonotype was sampled from a woman aged 25 to 39 in good health and CMV-seronegative. Sequencing was performed on PBMCs. The CDR3 reads CASGRTGVSTEAFF. Here the CDR3 DNA reads TGTGCCAGCGGGCGGACAGGGGTGAGCACTGAAGCTTTCTTT.